A selection of T cell receptor beta chains follows, all from one sample in a study of preoperative IRX-2 immunotherapy in early breast cancer. Using immunoSEQ multiplex PCR, the repertoire was profiled, and TCRdb retains in-frame clones only, with some absent. The table shows about 62,000 clones, with less than 95% occurring only once. Sampling took place from a patient treated with IRX-2 immunotherapy. The receptor source for this set is a human donor with breast cancer. Both conserved end residues are part of each CDR3. The order of the fields is clone size, V gene, J gene, D gene, CDR3 DNA, CDR3 protein. D genes are given only for firm matches. Where a row states a size, it is once, few, many or the class of an expanded clone; other rows omit it.

abundance: .; v_gene: TRBV19; j_gene: TRBJ2-7; d_gene: .; CDR3nt: TGTGCCAGTAGTATAAACGGTCCCTACGAGCAGTACTTC; CDR3aa: CASSINGPYEQYF
abundance: .; v_gene: TRBV29-1; j_gene: TRBJ1-1; d_gene: .; CDR3nt: TGCAGCGTTGTACAGGGTCAAAACACTGAAGCTTTCTTT; CDR3aa: CSVVQGQNTEAFF
abundance: .; v_gene: TRBV7-2; j_gene: TRBJ1-1; d_gene: .; CDR3nt: TGTGCCAGCAGCTATACGACCCTTGTGGCTTTCTTT; CDR3aa: CASSYTTLVAFF
abundance: .; v_gene: TRBV5-6; j_gene: TRBJ2-7; d_gene: TRBD1; CDR3nt: TGTGCCAGCAGACCGGCGACAGGGGCCGTTCGGGGGCAGTACTTC; CDR3aa: CASRPATGAVRGQYF
abundance: .; v_gene: TRBV28; j_gene: TRBJ2-3; d_gene: .; CDR3nt: TGTGCCATCCTGGCCCTTACTGGGATGGCGCAGTATTTT; CDR3aa: CAILALTGMAQYF
abundance: once; v_gene: TRBV7-9; j_gene: TRBJ1-4; d_gene: TRBD1; CDR3nt: TGTGCCAGCAGCTTAGTGCGGACAGGATACGAAAAACTGTTTTTT; CDR3aa: CASSLVRTGYEKLFF
abundance: .; v_gene: TRBV5-5; j_gene: TRBJ2-3; d_gene: TRBD2; CDR3nt: TGTGCCAGCAGCTGGGGACTAGCGGGAAGCACAGATACGCAGTATTTT; CDR3aa: CASSWGLAGSTDTQYF
abundance: .; v_gene: TRBV7-6; j_gene: TRBJ2-5; d_gene: .; CDR3nt: TGTGCCAGCAGATTCGCAAGGACCGAAGAGACCCAGTACTTC; CDR3aa: CASRFARTEETQYF
abundance: .; v_gene: TRBV19; j_gene: TRBJ1-6; d_gene: .; CDR3nt: TGTGCCACCACAGAAGCAGGGGCCTATAATTCACCCCTCCACTTT; CDR3aa: CATTEAGAYNSPLHF
abundance: .; v_gene: TRBV7-2; j_gene: TRBJ2-2; d_gene: TRBD2; CDR3nt: TGTGCCAGCAGCTTCCCCGGGGGGGCCTCCGGGGAGCTGTTTTTT; CDR3aa: CASSFPGGASGELFF
abundance: few; v_gene: TRBV9; j_gene: TRBJ2-7; d_gene: .; CDR3nt: TGTGCCAGCAGCGTCCGTTATGAGACTTACGAGCAGTACTTC; CDR3aa: CASSVRYETYEQYF
abundance: .; v_gene: TRBV29-1; j_gene: TRBJ2-5; d_gene: TRBD2; CDR3nt: TGCAGCGTTGGAGCGGGAGCAGATGAGACCCAGTACTTC; CDR3aa: CSVGAGADETQYF
abundance: .; v_gene: TRBV28; j_gene: TRBJ1-1; d_gene: TRBD1; CDR3nt: TGTGCCAGCAGTTTAAAGCAGGGGGGGATTAACACTGAAGCTTTCTTT; CDR3aa: CASSLKQGGINTEAFF
abundance: .; v_gene: TRBV28; j_gene: TRBJ2-7; d_gene: .; CDR3nt: TGTGCCAGCAGTACACCGGGACAAGCATACGAGCAGTACTTC; CDR3aa: CASSTPGQAYEQYF
abundance: .; v_gene: TRBV18; j_gene: TRBJ1-6; d_gene: .; CDR3nt: TGTGCCAGCTCACCAGATAATTCACCCCTCCACTTT; CDR3aa: CASSPDNSPLHF
abundance: .; v_gene: TRBV6-1; j_gene: TRBJ2-5; d_gene: TRBD1; CDR3nt: TGTGCCAGCAGTGATCGACAGGGCCCCCAAGAGACCCAGTACTTC; CDR3aa: CASSDRQGPQETQYF
abundance: .; v_gene: TRBV7-9; j_gene: TRBJ2-2; d_gene: .; CDR3nt: TGTGCCAGCAGCCCTACCGGGACTCTTAACACCGGGGAGCTGTTTTTT; CDR3aa: CASSPTGTLNTGELFF
abundance: .; v_gene: TRBV6-1; j_gene: TRBJ2-7; d_gene: TRBD1; CDR3nt: TGTGCCAGCAGTGAAGCGGTGACAGGGGGTCACGAGCAGTACTTC; CDR3aa: CASSEAVTGGHEQYF
abundance: .; v_gene: TRBV7-9; j_gene: TRBJ2-7; d_gene: TRBD1; CDR3nt: TGTGCCAGCAGCCTCGCTGGACAGGGGAGCTACGAGCAGTACTTC; CDR3aa: CASSLAGQGSYEQYF
abundance: .; v_gene: TRBV20-1; j_gene: TRBJ1-4; d_gene: .; CDR3nt: TGCAGTGCTAGATTGGCGCAAAAACTGTTTTTT; CDR3aa: CSARLAQKLFF
abundance: few; v_gene: TRBV5-5; j_gene: TRBJ1-6; d_gene: TRBD1; CDR3nt: TGTGCCAGCAGCCGGGACAGCGGTTGGACACCCCTCCACTTT; CDR3aa: CASSRDSGWTPLHF
abundance: few; v_gene: TRBV19; j_gene: TRBJ2-2; d_gene: .; CDR3nt: TGTGCCAGTAGTGCAGGTCTCGGGGAGCTGTTTTTT; CDR3aa: CASSAGLGELFF
abundance: .; v_gene: TRBV29-1; j_gene: TRBJ2-7; d_gene: TRBD1; CDR3nt: TGCAGCGTTGAATGGCAGGGGGCTTACGAGCAGTACTTC; CDR3aa: CSVEWQGAYEQYF
abundance: .; v_gene: TRBV15; j_gene: TRBJ1-1; d_gene: TRBD1; CDR3nt: TGTGCCACCAGCAGAGGAGGGGGCGAGTTGAGAGCTTTCTTT; CDR3aa: CATSRGGGELRAFF
abundance: .; v_gene: TRBV18; j_gene: TRBJ1-1; d_gene: .; CDR3nt: TGTGCCAGCTTCATATTGGCAGGAGAAGATAGGGCTTTCTTT; CDR3aa: CASFILAGEDRAFF
abundance: .; v_gene: TRBV10-3; j_gene: TRBJ2-1; d_gene: .; CDR3nt: TGTGCCATCAGAGAGTCCAGATCCTACAATGAGCAGTTCTTC; CDR3aa: CAIRESRSYNEQFF
abundance: .; v_gene: TRBV7-9; j_gene: TRBJ1-5; d_gene: .; CDR3nt: TGTGCCAGCAGCTTAGGCAATCAGCCCCAGCATTTT; CDR3aa: CASSLGNQPQHF
abundance: .; v_gene: TRBV25-1; j_gene: TRBJ1-2; d_gene: .; CDR3nt: TGTGCCAGCAGTGGGGGCAGGGGACACTATGGCTACACCTTC; CDR3aa: CASSGGRGHYGYTF
abundance: .; v_gene: TRBV18; j_gene: TRBJ1-2; d_gene: .; CDR3nt: TGTGCCAGCTCACGAGTAGGGACGGACTATGGCTACACCTTC; CDR3aa: CASSRVGTDYGYTF
abundance: .; v_gene: TRBV6-5; j_gene: TRBJ2-1; d_gene: .; CDR3nt: TGTGCCAGCTCGGATCCCTTCAATGAGCAGTTCTTC; CDR3aa: CASSDPFNEQFF
abundance: .; v_gene: TRBV5-6; j_gene: TRBJ2-1; d_gene: .; CDR3nt: TGTGCCAGCAGCTTGGGTCCCAGCGCCTACAATGAGCAGTTCTTC; CDR3aa: CASSLGPSAYNEQFF
abundance: once; v_gene: TRBV28; j_gene: TRBJ1-4; d_gene: TRBD1; CDR3nt: TGTGCCAGCAGTTCTTCCTTGGGACAGGGAGGAGGAAAACTGTTTTTT; CDR3aa: CASSSSLGQGGGKLFF
abundance: once; v_gene: TRBV4-2; j_gene: TRBJ2-7; d_gene: TRBD2; CDR3nt: TGTGCCAGCAGCCAAAAGCGGGAGGGATACGAGCAGTACTTC; CDR3aa: CASSQKREGYEQYF
abundance: .; v_gene: TRBV6-5; j_gene: TRBJ2-5; d_gene: TRBD2; CDR3nt: TGTGCCAGCAGTCCCGGGGAGGGGAAGACCCAGTACTTC; CDR3aa: CASSPGEGKTQYF
abundance: few; v_gene: TRBV11-2; j_gene: TRBJ2-2; d_gene: .; CDR3nt: TGTGCCAGCAGCTTAGGGGCCGGGGAGCTGTTTTTT; CDR3aa: CASSLGAGELFF
abundance: .; v_gene: TRBV27; j_gene: TRBJ2-1; d_gene: TRBD1; CDR3nt: TGTGCCAGCAGTCCGAGACAGGGGGCGGTAGGCAATGAGCAGTTCTTC; CDR3aa: CASSPRQGAVGNEQFF
abundance: .; v_gene: TRBV15; j_gene: TRBJ2-1; d_gene: TRBD2; CDR3nt: TGTGCCACCAGCAGAGAGGTACTAGCGGAGGGGTCCTACAATGAGCAGTTCTTC; CDR3aa: CATSREVLAEGSYNEQFF
abundance: .; v_gene: TRBV14; j_gene: TRBJ2-1; d_gene: TRBD2; CDR3nt: TGTGCCAGCAGCGTACGCGGGGGGTCCTACAATGAGCAGTTCTTC; CDR3aa: CASSVRGGSYNEQFF
abundance: .; v_gene: TRBV7-9; j_gene: TRBJ1-2; d_gene: .; CDR3nt: TGTGCCAGCAGCTTCGACAGGCTCTCTTATGGCTACACCTTC; CDR3aa: CASSFDRLSYGYTF
abundance: .; v_gene: TRBV6-1; j_gene: TRBJ2-1; d_gene: .; CDR3nt: TGTGCCAGCAGTGCGCTGGGGGCACTAGCGACGTACAATGAGCAGTTCTTC; CDR3aa: CASSALGALATYNEQFF
abundance: .; v_gene: TRBV5-8; j_gene: TRBJ1-5; d_gene: .; CDR3nt: TGTGCCAGCATTACTGGGACGAATCAGCCCCAGCATTTT; CDR3aa: CASITGTNQPQHF
abundance: once; v_gene: TRBV18; j_gene: TRBJ1-1; d_gene: .; CDR3nt: TGTGCCAGCTCACCACCAGGCGGCGGTCGCACTGAAGCTTTCTTT; CDR3aa: CASSPPGGGRTEAFF
abundance: .; v_gene: TRBV6-1; j_gene: TRBJ2-5; d_gene: TRBD2; CDR3nt: TGTGCCAGCAGTGTAGCGGGAGTGGAGACCCAGTACTTC; CDR3aa: CASSVAGVETQYF
abundance: .; v_gene: TRBV29-1; j_gene: TRBJ2-7; d_gene: .; CDR3nt: TGCAGCGTTGAAGTAGGGGCCTCCTACGAGCAGTACTTC; CDR3aa: CSVEVGASYEQYF
abundance: .; v_gene: TRBV9; j_gene: TRBJ1-5; d_gene: .; CDR3nt: TGTGCCAGCAGCGTAGTACAGGACAGCTACCAGCATTTT; CDR3aa: CASSVVQDSYQHF
abundance: .; v_gene: TRBV18; j_gene: TRBJ1-1; d_gene: .; CDR3nt: TGTGCCAGCTCACCGGACTTTCCGAACACTGAAGCTTTCTTT; CDR3aa: CASSPDFPNTEAFF
abundance: .; v_gene: TRBV30; j_gene: TRBJ2-3; d_gene: .; CDR3nt: TGTGCCTGGAGTGTAGGAGGGACTCCGGGGGATACGCAGTATTTT; CDR3aa: CAWSVGGTPGDTQYF
abundance: .; v_gene: TRBV11-2; j_gene: TRBJ2-1; d_gene: .; CDR3nt: TGTGCCAGCAGCTTAGAACCTGGGAGCTACAATGAGCAGTTCTTC; CDR3aa: CASSLEPGSYNEQFF
abundance: once; v_gene: TRBV7-6; j_gene: TRBJ2-7; d_gene: .; CDR3nt: TGTGCCAGCAGCTTAGCCTACAGGGAGGGCGGCGAGCAGTACTTC; CDR3aa: CASSLAYREGGEQYF